This T cell receptor (beta chain) was captured in a study of CD8 T cells in Susac syndrome. From blood CD8+ and CD4+ T cells, TCR beta sequences were generated. Both CD4+ and CD8+ T cells were negatively isolated, and TEMRA cells underwent FACS enrichment. Random hexamers served to reverse transcribe roughly 0.45 to 1 ug RNA. Amplification of TCR beta CDR3 spanned 54 Vbeta and 13 Jbeta via immunoSEQ multiplex PCR. MiXCR, run by TCRdb on the immunoSEQ multiplex PCR reads, gives a single entry per CDR3 protein. Here the sample spans about 210,000 distinct CDR3 sequences, 95% being singletons. The CDR3 is 15 amino acids. Germline assignment: CDR1 MDHEN and CDR2 SYDVKM. Between the trimmed V and J ends, which lost 1 base and 0 bases, there was a span of 7 bases.

This clonotype originated in a human donor with multiple sclerosis. The specimen sequenced was CD4+ T cells from PBMCs. The chain uses TRBV28 and TRBJ2-4; D not certain. CDR3 sequence reads: CASSLSEIAKNIQYF. In DNA, the CDR3 is TGTGCCAGCAGTTTATCGGAAATAGCCAAAAACATTCAGTACTTC.